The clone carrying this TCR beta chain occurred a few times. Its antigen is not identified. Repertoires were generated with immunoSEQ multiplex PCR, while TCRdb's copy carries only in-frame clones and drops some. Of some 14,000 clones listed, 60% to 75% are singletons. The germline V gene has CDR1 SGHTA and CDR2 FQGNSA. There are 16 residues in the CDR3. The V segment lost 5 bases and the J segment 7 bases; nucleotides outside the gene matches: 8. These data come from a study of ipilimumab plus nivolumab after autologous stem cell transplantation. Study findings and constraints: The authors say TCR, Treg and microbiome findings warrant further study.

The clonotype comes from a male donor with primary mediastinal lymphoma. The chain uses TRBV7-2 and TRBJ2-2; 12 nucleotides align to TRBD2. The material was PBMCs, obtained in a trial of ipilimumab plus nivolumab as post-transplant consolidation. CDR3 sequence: CASSRLAGVSHGELFF. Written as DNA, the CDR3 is TGTGCCAGCAGCCGACTAGCGGGGGTATCCCACGGGGAGCTGTTTTTT.